This T cell receptor (beta chain) was retrieved from a study of cytomegalovirus exposure and HLA in healthy donors. The primer mix had 60 Vbeta and 13 Jbeta primers. Assay used: immunoSEQ multiplex PCR; TCRdb lists only in-frame clones, some missing. The data show 180,000 or so clones, over 70% seen once. With 1 base removed from V and 6 bases from J, the gap between germline ends came to 7 bases. Germline CDR1 and CDR2: LNHDA and SQIVND (reference sequence). CDR3 length equals 14 residues. This clone was counted a few times. This receptor was identified in a male donor in good health and CMV-seronegative. Input material: PBMCs. V usage is TRBV19 and J usage is TRBJ1-6; D remains unclear. CDR3 DNA: TGTGCCAGTAGTATAGGAGTCGCTAATTCACCCCTCCACTTT. This encodes CASSIGVANSPLHF.